Following are 20 T cell receptor beta chains from one sample sequenced in a study of beta chain features in type 1 diabetes. Since all of the isolated RNA was reverse transcribed, expressed TCRB transcripts were what got sequenced. Libraries were prepared by immunoSEQ multiplex PCR; TCRdb keeps only in-frame clonotypes and omits some of them. Seen here are about 470,000 clones, about 32% observed once, and the top ten hold more than 0.055%. The specimen was naive CD4+ T cells from blood. The receptors were sampled from a man aged 18 to 35 in good health.

This clone has just one count. V is TRBV4-1 and J is TRBJ1-5, with unresolved D. Trimming took 1 base from V and 2 from J, leaving 15 bases between them. From germline, CDR1 is MGHRA and CDR2 YSYEKL. The CDR3 sequence is 17 residues long. CDR3 sequence: CASSQVGRAWGNQPQHF. CDR3 DNA: TGCGCCAGCAGCCAAGTTGGTAGGGCTTGGGGCAATCAGCCCCAGCATTTT.

The J gene is TRBJ1-1, the V gene TRBV30; D perhaps matches TRBD1 (6 bases). The CDR3 covers 14 residues. The V gene lost 1 base and the J gene lost 3 bases, with 12 bases spanning the gap. Germline lookup yields CDR1 GTSNPN and CDR2 SVGIG (reference sequence). CDR3 in amino acids: CAWSGGGSDTEAFF. CDR3 nucleotides: TGTGCCTGGAGTGGAGGGGGTAGCGACACTGAAGCTTTCTTT.

The chain couples TRBV5-1 to TRBJ2-2; unclear D gene. Germline loops: CDR1 SGHRS, CDR2 YFSETQ. The V gene lost 5 bases and the J gene lost 1 base, with 12 bases spanning the gap. This CDR3 contains 15 residues. Here the CDR3 reads CASRRSRMNTGELFF. The CDR3 bases are TGCGCCAGCAGGCGGTCTAGGATGAACACCGGGGAGCTGTTTTTT. The whole variable domain, remainder taken from reference TRBV5-1 and TRBJ2-2, is KAGVTQTPRYLIKTRGQQVTLSCSPISGHRSVSWYQQTPGQGLQFLFEYFSETQRNKGNFPGRFSGRQFSNSRSEMNVSTLELGDSALYLCASRRSRMNTGELFFGEGSRLTVL.

The chain is built from TRBV7-6 and TRBJ2-1; no definite D call. With 5 bases removed from V and 3 bases from J, the gap between germline ends came to 14 bases. Germline values: CDR1 SGHVS, CDR2 FNYEAQ. The length of the CDR3 is 15 residues. The CDR3 is CASSLGWVLYNEQFF. The CDR3 region has the DNA TGTGCCAGCAGCCTAGGGTGGGTCCTCTACAATGAGCAGTTCTTC.

The rearrangement uses TRBV4-2 and TRBJ1-2, with D perhaps TRBD1 (5 bases). Germline V CDR1 and CDR2: LGHNA, YNFKEQ. This CDR3 has 16 residues. Deletions cut 1 base from V and 1 base from J, with 13 bases between. For the CDR3, the DNA is TGTGCCAGCAGCCAAGGAGACAGCCGGAATAACTATGGCTACACCTTC. Amino acids: CASSQGDSRNNYGYTF.

This clone was detected only once. This chain uses TRBV5-4 with TRBJ2-7, with 11 nucleotides matching TRBD2. Germline V gene lookup returns CDR1 SGHNT and CDR2 YYREEE (reference sequence). The J segment lost 6 bases and the V segment lost 1 base, leaving 6 bases of the junction unmatched. The length of the CDR3 is 15 residues. The CDR3 nucleotides read TGTGCCAGCAGCTTGTCACTAGCGGGGGCCGGCGAGCAGTACTTC. Residues: CASSLSLAGAGEQYF.

The V and J genes are TRBV11-2 and TRBJ2-6; D gene unclear. This CDR3 contains 14 residues. V was clipped by 3 bases and J by 0 bases, with 3 bases between them. Germline V lookup: CDR1 SGHAT, CDR2 FQNNGV. The CDR3 loop reads CASSFSSGANVLTF. Here the CDR3 DNA reads TGTGCCAGCAGCTTTAGCTCTGGGGCCAACGTCCTGACTTTC.

The genes are TRBV5-1 and TRBJ2-7, with D possibly being TRBD1 (6 bases). The length of the CDR3 is 14 residues. Between the trimmed V and J ends, which lost 0 bases and 6 bases, there was a span of 13 bases. Germline V lookup: CDR1 SGHRS, CDR2 YFSETQ. The DNA of the CDR3 is TGCGCCAGCAGCTTGGGAAGGACAGAAACCGAGCAGTACTTC. This gives the protein CASSLGRTETEQYF.

Only a few counts were recorded for this clone. V usage is TRBV7-9 and J usage is TRBJ2-7, with TRBD2 identical over 10 bases. V shed 4 bases, J shed 3 bases, and the junction held 6 bases outside the gene matches. The CDR3 is 15 amino acids. Germline CDR1 SEHNR, CDR2 FQNEAQ (reference sequence). CDR3 in DNA: TGTGCCAGCAGCTCTTGGACTAGCGGCCTCTACGAGCAGTACTTC. This sequence encodes CASSSWTSGLYEQYF.

This clone was recorded a few times. The chain joins TRBV29-1 to TRBJ2-1; 14 bases are a match to TRBD2. This CDR3 region has 17 residues. Germline CDR1 reads SQVTM; CDR2 reads ANQGSEA. The DNA for the CDR3 is TGCACCCTGGGGGGACTAGCGGGAGCGGGCTCCTACAATGAGCAGTTCTTC. Its translation is CTLGGLAGAGSYNEQFF.

This clone has only a few counts. V gene TRBV4-2 combines with J gene TRBJ1-4, with unresolved D. Trimming removed 0 bases at V and 1 base at J, with 3 bases between. Germline assignment: CDR1 LGHNA and CDR2 YNFKEQ. The CDR3 is made up of 14 amino acids. The CDR3 DNA reads TGTGCCAGCAGCCAAGATTTAACTAATGAAAAACTGTTTTTT. It specifies CASSQDLTNEKLFF.

This clone was recorded a few times. This chain links TRBV10-3 with TRBJ2-1; a possible D gene is TRBD2 (6 bases). The CDR3 length is 11 residues. The V end was cut by 10 bases, the J end by 7 bases, with 11 bases between. The V gene's germline CDR1 is ENHRY and CDR2 SYGVKD. The CDR3 here is CATDGGNEQFF. The CDR3 bases are TGTGCCACGGATGGAGGGAATGAGCAGTTCTTC.

This clone showed up just a few times. CDR3 sequence: CASSLLVSTDTQYF. For the CDR3, the DNA is TGCGCCAGCAGCCTGCTTGTTAGCACAGATACGCAGTATTTT. V is TRBV4-3 and J is TRBJ2-3; D not certain. Per germline, CDR1 LGHNA and CDR2 YSLEER. The CDR3 runs 14 residues. V gave up 4 bases and J gave up 0 bases, with 8 bases separating them.

This clone was seen only a few times. The rearrangement uses TRBV9 and TRBJ2-1; TRBD1 matches 7 bases. This CDR3 comprises 16 residues. Germline V gene sequence: CDR1 SGDLS, CDR2 YYNGEE. The V and J ends lost 4 bases and 7 bases, in that order; junction bases with no gene match: 14. The CDR3 DNA follows: TGTGCCAGCAGCTCAACCCGGGACAGCCAGAGGAATGAGCAGTTCTTC. It codes for CASSSTRDSQRNEQFF.

V gene TRBV30 combines with J gene TRBJ2-5, with 8 bases that match TRBD1. This CDR3 region has 13 residues. Trimming removed 0 bases from V and 6 bases from J; junction bases left unmatched: 3. Germline V gene data show CDR1 as GTSNPN and CDR2 as SVGIG (reference sequence). CDR3 sequence: CAWSVGTGKTQYF. The CDR3 nucleotides are TGTGCCTGGAGTGTGGGGACAGGAAAGACCCAGTACTTC.

This clone was found once. The chain combines TRBV9 with TRBJ2-1, with 12 positions matching TRBD1. CDR3 size: 17 residues. The V gene's germline CDR1 is SGDLS and CDR2 YYNGEE. With 0 bases clipped from V and 2 bases from J, the junction kept 3 bases outside the gene matches. This chain's CDR3 is CASSVAGQGATYNEQFF. The CDR3 DNA reads as TGTGCCAGCAGCGTAGCGGGACAGGGGGCTACCTACAATGAGCAGTTCTTC.

The gene calls are TRBV7-2 and TRBJ2-1; 9 positions match TRBD1. This CDR3 is 15 amino acids long. V was pared by 1 base and J by 4 bases, with 2 bases of the junction left unmatched. Germline V CDR1 and CDR2: SGHTA, FQGNSA. The CDR3 DNA is TGTGCCAGCAGCTTAGAAGGGACAGGGTACAATGAGCAGTTCTTC. Its protein product is CASSLEGTGYNEQFF.

This clone was counted a single time. This sequence joins TRBV7-8 and TRBJ2-5; 8 nucleotides line up with TRBD1. Germline lookup yields CDR1 SGHVS and CDR2 FQNEAQ. Germline trimming cut 0 bases from V and 0 bases from J; bases unmatched to any gene: 3. The CDR3 is 16 residues long. The DNA of the CDR3 is TGTGCCAGCAGCTTAGCGAGGACAGGGTACCAAGAGACCCAGTACTTC. Amino acid sequence: CASSLARTGYQETQYF.

The CDR3 sequence is CASSPNIAGVRETQYF. In nucleotides, the CDR3 is TGTGCCAGCAGCCCTAACATAGCGGGAGTGAGAGAGACCCAGTACTTC. The rearrangement links TRBV5-4 to TRBJ2-5; 9 positions match TRBD2. V lost 4 bases and J lost 4; bases outside the gene matches: 11. The germline CDR1 and CDR2 sequences are SGHNT and YYREEE (reference sequence). This CDR3 has 16 amino acids. The entire variable domain, with the rest obtained from reference TRBV5-4 and TRBJ2-5, is as follows: ETGVTQSPTHLIKTRGQQVTLRCSSQSGHNTVSWYQQALGQGPQFIFQYYREEENGRGNFPPRFSGLQFPNYSSELNVNALELDDSALYLCASSPNIAGVRETQYFGPGTRLLVL.

This clone was counted only a few times. Other DNA variants within this sample encode the same CDR3. The chain employs TRBV30 and TRBJ2-6; D unresolved. Germline-derived CDR1 and CDR2 are GTSNPN and SVGIG (reference sequence). Between the trimmed V and J ends, which lost 2 bases and 3 bases, there was a span of 2 bases. The CDR3 is 12 residues long. CDR3 coding DNA: TGTGCCTGGAGTAGTGGGGCCAACGTCCTGACTTTC. Translated, it gives CAWSSGANVLTF. Using reference TRBV30 and TRBJ2-6 for the parts outside the CDR3, the full variable domain is SQTIHQWPATLVQPVGSPLSLECTVEGTSNPNLYWYRQAAGRGLQLLFYSVGIGQISSEVPQNLSASRPQDRQFILSSKKLLLSDSGFYLCAWSSGANVLTFGAGSRLTVL.